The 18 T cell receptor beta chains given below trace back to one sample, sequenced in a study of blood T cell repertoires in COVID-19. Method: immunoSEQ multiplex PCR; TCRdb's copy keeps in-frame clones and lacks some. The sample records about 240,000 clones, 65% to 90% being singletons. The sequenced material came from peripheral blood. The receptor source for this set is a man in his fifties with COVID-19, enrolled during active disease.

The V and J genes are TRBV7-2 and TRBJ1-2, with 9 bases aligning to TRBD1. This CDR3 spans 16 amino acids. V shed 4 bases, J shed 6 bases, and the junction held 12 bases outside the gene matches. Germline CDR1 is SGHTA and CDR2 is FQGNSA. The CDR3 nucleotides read TGTGCCAGCAGCTCCCGTACAGGGGGCCTAAATCATGGCTACACCTTC. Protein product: CASSSRTGGLNHGYTF.

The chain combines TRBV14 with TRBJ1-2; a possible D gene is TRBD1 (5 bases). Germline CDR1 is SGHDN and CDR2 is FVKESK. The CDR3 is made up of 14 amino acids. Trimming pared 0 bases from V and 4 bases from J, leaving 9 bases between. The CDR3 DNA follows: TGTGCCAGCAGCCAAGATTCCGGGGGCTATGGCTACACCTTC. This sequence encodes CASSQDSGGYGYTF.

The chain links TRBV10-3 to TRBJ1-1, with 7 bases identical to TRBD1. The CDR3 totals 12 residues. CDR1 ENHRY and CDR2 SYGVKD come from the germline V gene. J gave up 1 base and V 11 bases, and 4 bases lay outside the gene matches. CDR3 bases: TGTGCCTCACACAGGGGGAACACTGAAGCTTTCTTT. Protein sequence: CASHRGNTEAFF.

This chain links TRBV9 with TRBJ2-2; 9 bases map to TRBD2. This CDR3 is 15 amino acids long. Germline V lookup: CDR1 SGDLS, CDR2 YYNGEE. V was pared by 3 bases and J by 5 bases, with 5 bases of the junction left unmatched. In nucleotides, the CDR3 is TGTGCCAGCAGCGCCGGGACTAGCAGAACCGGGGAGCTGTTTTTT. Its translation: CASSAGTSRTGELFF.

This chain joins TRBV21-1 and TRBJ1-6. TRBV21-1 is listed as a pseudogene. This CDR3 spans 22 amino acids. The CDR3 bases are TGTGCCAGCAGCAACGAATCTAGCCGGCTCTACGGAATGAGCTCCTATAATTCACCCCTCCACTTT. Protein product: CASSNESSRLYGMSSYNSPLHF.

This CDR3 reads CASSQESGQSSYEQYF. The CDR3, as DNA: TGCGCCAGCAGCCAAGAGTCGGGACAGTCCTCCTACGAGCAGTACTTC. The V call is TRBV4-1, the J call TRBJ2-7; 7 nucleotides match TRBD1. Germline V gene sequence: CDR1 MGHRA, CDR2 YSYEKL. V lost 0 bases to trimming and J lost 0 bases; unmatched junction nucleotides: 5. The CDR3 runs to 16 residues.

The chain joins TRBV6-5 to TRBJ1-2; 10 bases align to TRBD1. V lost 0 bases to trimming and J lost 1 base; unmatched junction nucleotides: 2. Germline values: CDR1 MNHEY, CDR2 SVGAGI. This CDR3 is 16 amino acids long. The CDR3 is CASSYSGQGYNYGYTF. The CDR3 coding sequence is TGTGCCAGCAGTTACTCGGGACAGGGGTATAACTATGGCTACACCTTC.

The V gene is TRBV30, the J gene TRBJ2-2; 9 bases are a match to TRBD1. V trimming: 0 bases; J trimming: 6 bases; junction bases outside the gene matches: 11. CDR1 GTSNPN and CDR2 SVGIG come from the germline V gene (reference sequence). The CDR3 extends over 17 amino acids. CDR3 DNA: TGTGCCTGGAGTGTACCCTGGACAGGGGATAAATCCGGGGAGCTGTTTTTT. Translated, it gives CAWSVPWTGDKSGELFF.

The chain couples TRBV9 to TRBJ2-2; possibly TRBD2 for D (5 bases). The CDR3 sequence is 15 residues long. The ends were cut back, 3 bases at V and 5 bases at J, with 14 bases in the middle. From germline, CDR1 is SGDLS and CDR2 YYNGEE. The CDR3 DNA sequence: TGTGCCAGCAGCGGACGACTACACCCGACCGGGGAGCTGTTTTTT. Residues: CASSGRLHPTGELFF.

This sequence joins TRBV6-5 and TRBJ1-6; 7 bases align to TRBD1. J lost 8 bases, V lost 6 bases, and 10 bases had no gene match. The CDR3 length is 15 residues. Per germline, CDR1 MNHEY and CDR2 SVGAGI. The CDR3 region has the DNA TGTGCCAGCAGCCGAGCTGATACAGGGGATTCACCCCTCCACTTT. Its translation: CASSRADTGDSPLHF.

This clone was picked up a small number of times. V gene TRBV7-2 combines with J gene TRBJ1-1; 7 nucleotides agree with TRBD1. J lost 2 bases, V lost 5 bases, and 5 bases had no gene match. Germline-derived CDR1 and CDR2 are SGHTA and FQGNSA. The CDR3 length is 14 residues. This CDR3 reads CASSRTGGNTEAFF. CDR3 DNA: TGTGCCAGCAGCAGGACAGGCGGAAACACTGAAGCTTTCTTT.

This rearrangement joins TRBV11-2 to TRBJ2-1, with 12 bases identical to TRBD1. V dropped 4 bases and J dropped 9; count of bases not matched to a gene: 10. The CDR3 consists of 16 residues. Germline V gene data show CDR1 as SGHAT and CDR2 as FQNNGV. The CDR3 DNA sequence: TGTGCCAGCAGCTCGACGGGGACAGGGGGCAGGGGTGAGCAGTTCTTC. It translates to CASSSTGTGGRGEQFF.

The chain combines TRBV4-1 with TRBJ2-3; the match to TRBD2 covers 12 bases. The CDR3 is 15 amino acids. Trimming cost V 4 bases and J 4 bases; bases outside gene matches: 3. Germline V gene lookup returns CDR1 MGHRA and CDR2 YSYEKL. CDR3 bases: TGCGCCAGCAGCCTAAGACTAGCGGGGGCAGATACGCAGTATTTT. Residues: CASSLRLAGADTQYF.

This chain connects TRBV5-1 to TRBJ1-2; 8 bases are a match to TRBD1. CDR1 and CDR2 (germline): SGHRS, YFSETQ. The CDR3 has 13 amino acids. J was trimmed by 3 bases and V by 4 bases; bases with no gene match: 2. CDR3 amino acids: CASSPGQDYGYTF. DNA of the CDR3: TGCGCCAGCAGCCCGGGACAGGACTATGGCTACACCTTC.

The CDR3, as DNA: TGTGCCAGCAGCTTAGACAGGGCTGAAAAACTGTTTTTT. This gives the protein CASSLDRAEKLFF. The genes are TRBV7-2 and TRBJ1-4, with a tentative D call TRBD1 (6 bases). Germline CDR1 is SGHTA and CDR2 is FQGNSA. The CDR3 runs 13 residues. Between the trimmed V and J ends, which lost 1 base and 7 bases, there was a span of 7 bases.

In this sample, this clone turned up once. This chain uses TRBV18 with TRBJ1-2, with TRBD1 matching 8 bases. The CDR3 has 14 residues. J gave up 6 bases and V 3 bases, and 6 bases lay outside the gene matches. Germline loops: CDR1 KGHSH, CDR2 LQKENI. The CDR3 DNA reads TGTGCCAGCTCACCTACTAGACAGGGGAATGGCTACACCTTC. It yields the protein CASSPTRQGNGYTF.

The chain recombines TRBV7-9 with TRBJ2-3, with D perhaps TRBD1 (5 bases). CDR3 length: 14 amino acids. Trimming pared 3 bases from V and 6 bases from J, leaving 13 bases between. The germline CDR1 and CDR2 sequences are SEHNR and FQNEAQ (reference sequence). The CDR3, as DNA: TGTGCCAGCAGCTTCGGCAGGGCCAGGGATACGCAGTATTTT. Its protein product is CASSFGRARDTQYF. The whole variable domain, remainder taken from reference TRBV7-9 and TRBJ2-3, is DTGVSQNPRHKITKRGQNVTFRCDPISEHNRLYWYRQTLGQGPEFLTYFQNEAQLEKSRLLSDRFSAERPKGSFSTLEIQRTEQGDSAMYLCASSFGRARDTQYFGPGTRLTVL.

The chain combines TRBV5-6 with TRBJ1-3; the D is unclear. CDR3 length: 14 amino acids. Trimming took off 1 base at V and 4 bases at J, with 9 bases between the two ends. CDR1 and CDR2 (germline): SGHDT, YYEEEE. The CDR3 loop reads CASSLRGSGNTIYF. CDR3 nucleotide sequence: TGTGCCAGCAGCTTGAGAGGGTCGGGAAACACCATATATTTT.